These 2 T cell receptor beta chains share one sample of origin, sequenced in a study of molecular identifiers for immune sequencing clone quantification listed by TCRdb under 2018. Receptor amplification or capture employed PCR. TCRdb lists the instrument as Illumina HiSeq 4000. TCRdb cleaned the public reads at Q25 with fastp, built clones with MiXCR and kept in-frame beta chains. Each CDR3 protein appears once, grouped with its most common genes and DNA. The sample table contains 45,000 to 65,000 distinct CDR3 sequences; only one count was recorded for approximately 25% of them. The ten largest clonotypes hold around 1.8% of the sample. Sequenced material: naive CD8+ T cells from blood, with Jurkat cell RNA spiked in. The cell subset or site label, as the study defines it: FACS-sorted CD8+CD4-CCR7+CD45RA+ naive T cells. Every receptor here comes from a human donor in good health. Some libraries in this study had Jurkat cell RNA spiked in.

A few counts support this clonotype. Its ends do not fully match the called genes, so a read error is possible. V gene TRBV28 combines with J gene TRBJ1-1; no clear D. In germline, CDR1 is MDHEN, CDR2 SYDVKM. The CDR3 has 12 residues. The CDR3 sequence is CASSLAGAEALF. CDR3 bases: TGTGCCAGCAGTTTAGCCGGCGCTGAAGCTCTCTTT.

In this sample, this clonotype turned up a few times. The genes are TRBV19 and TRBJ1-1; no firm D call. Per the germline V gene, CDR1 is LNHDA and CDR2 is SQIVND (reference sequence). The CDR3 covers 12 residues. V was cut by 5 bases and J by 0 bases, with 4 bases left in between. The CDR3 loop is CASSYLNTEAFF. In DNA form, the CDR3 reads TGTGCCAGTAGTTACCTGAACACTGAAGCTTTCTTT.